The 18 T cell receptor beta chains listed next were all sequenced from one sample in a study of cytomegalovirus exposure and HLA in healthy donors. Vbeta (60) and Jbeta (13) primers were used in the PCR. Sequencing used immunoSEQ multiplex PCR; TCRdb keeps in-frame clones, though not all of them. The sample carries about 150,000 clones, over 65% recorded once. The specimen was PBMCs. The receptors come from a man between 40 and 49 years old in good health and CMV-seropositive.

This chain joins TRBV20-1 and TRBJ2-1, with D possibly matching TRBD2 (6 bases). The CDR3 length is 11 residues. CDR1 and CDR2 from the germline V gene are DFQATT and SNEGSKA (reference sequence). V was pared by 2 bases and J by 10 bases, with 9 bases between. CDR3 amino acids: CSARTSWEQFF. CDR3 bases: TGCAGTGCTAGAACTAGCTGGGAGCAGTTCTTC.

This chain links TRBV28 with TRBJ1-1; 8 nucleotides match TRBD1. J was trimmed by 3 bases and V by 6 bases; bases with no gene match: 6. CDR1 is MDHEN and CDR2 is SYDVKM in the germline V gene. The CDR3 covers 14 residues. The CDR3 bases are TGTGCCAGCAGCCCTAGGACAGGGTACACTGAAGCTTTCTTT. Its translation: CASSPRTGYTEAFF.

The V call is TRBV6-5, the J call TRBJ1-5; D gene unclear. Germline assignment: CDR1 MNHEY and CDR2 SVGAGI. CDR3 length: 13 amino acids. Trimming pared 5 bases from V and 5 bases from J, leaving 10 bases between. The CDR3 here is CASSRRVDQPQHF. CDR3 sequence (DNA): TGTGCCAGCAGTCGGAGGGTCGATCAGCCCCAGCATTTT.

This clone occurred a few times. This rearrangement joins TRBV5-1 to TRBJ1-1; D is uncertain. In germline, CDR1 is SGHRS, CDR2 YFSETQ. V was clipped by 5 bases and J by 11 bases, with 19 bases between them. The CDR3 extends over 13 amino acids. CDR3 sequence reads: CASSHGRSEGAFF. The CDR3 DNA follows: TGCGCCAGCAGTCATGGACGCTCTGAGGGTGCTTTCTTT. Full variable domain (missing parts from reference TRBV5-1 and TRBJ1-1): KAGVTQTPRYLIKTRGQQVTLSCSPISGHRSVSWYQQTPGQGLQFLFEYFSETQRNKGNFPGRFSGRQFSNSRSEMNVSTLELGDSALYLCASSHGRSEGAFFGQGTRLTVV.

The chain has TRBV19 and TRBJ2-6; TRBD1 aligns across 12 bases. The CDR3 extends over 18 amino acids. The germline V gene has CDR1 LNHDA and CDR2 SQIVND (reference sequence). V trimming: 5 bases; J trimming: 3 bases; junction bases outside the gene matches: 8. CDR3: CASSQWDRGRGGANVLTF. The CDR3 region has the DNA TGTGCCAGTAGTCAATGGGACAGGGGGCGCGGTGGGGCCAACGTCCTGACTTTC.

The chain joins TRBV5-4 to TRBJ2-2; 7 bases line up with TRBD2. V lost 0 bases and J lost 4; bases outside the gene matches: 9. The CDR3 runs to 17 residues. CDR1 SGHNT and CDR2 YYREEE come from the germline V gene (reference sequence). The CDR3 DNA reads as TGTGCCAGCAGCTTGGCCCGGGGGGTCGGGATCACCGGGGAGCTGTTTTTT. Amino acids: CASSLARGVGITGELFF. The variable domain in full, with the rest retrieved from reference TRBV5-4 and TRBJ2-2, is ETGVTQSPTHLIKTRGQQVTLRCSSQSGHNTVSWYQQALGQGPQFIFQYYREEENGRGNFPPRFSGLQFPNYSSELNVNALELDDSALYLCASSLARGVGITGELFFGEGSRLTVL.

To note about this clone: This same CDR3 is encoded by further DNA sequences in the sample. V and J are TRBV9 and TRBJ2-7, with TRBD2 identical over 7 bases. The germline V gene encodes CDR1 SGDLS and CDR2 YYNGEE. The CDR3 extends over 14 amino acids. The V and J ends lost 0 bases and 2 bases, in that order; junction bases with no gene match: 2. CDR3 sequence (DNA): TGTGCCAGCAGCGTAGGGGGGGGTCCCTACGAGCAGTACTTC. Its translation: CASSVGGGPYEQYF.

V usage is TRBV2 and J usage is TRBJ1-5; no clear D gene. The ends were cut back, 6 bases at V and 6 bases at J, with 9 bases in the middle. The CDR3 length is 12 residues. Germline CDR1 and CDR2: SNHLY and FYNNEI. This chain's CDR3 is CASRTEGQPQHF. The CDR3 DNA reads TGTGCCAGCAGGACTGAGGGTCAGCCCCAGCATTTT.

The rearrangement joins TRBV27 to TRBJ1-2; maybe TRBD1 (5 bases). CDR1 and CDR2 (germline): MNHEY, SMNVEV (reference sequence). CDR3 length: 14 amino acids. V was cut by 8 bases and J by 2 bases, with 15 bases left in between. The CDR3 protein is CASGNPRANYGYTF. CDR3 nucleotide sequence: TGTGCCAGCGGGAATCCCAGGGCCAACTATGGCTACACCTTC.

The rearrangement joins TRBV7-9 to TRBJ2-7; the match to TRBD2 covers 11 bases. The length of the CDR3 is 17 residues. The ends lost 3 bases at V and 2 bases at J; junction bases unmatched: 9. CDR1 SEHNR and CDR2 FQNEAQ come from the germline V gene (reference sequence). For the CDR3, the DNA is TGTGCCAGCAGCTTTGCTAGCGGGAGGAAAGGGGCCTACGAGCAGTACTTC. Translation: CASSFASGRKGAYEQYF. The entire variable domain, with the rest obtained from reference TRBV7-9 and TRBJ2-7, is as follows: DTGVSQNPRHKITKRGQNVTFRCDPISEHNRLYWYRQTLGQGPEFLTYFQNEAQLEKSRLLSDRFSAERPKGSFSTLEIQRTEQGDSAMYLCASSFASGRKGAYEQYFGPGTRLTVT.

This clone was observed a few times. V usage is TRBV7-2 and J usage is TRBJ2-5; TRBD2 might be the D (5 bases). The DNA matches TRBJ2-7 better at its end, which makes the J call doubtful. CDR1 and CDR2 from the germline V gene are SGHTA and FQGNSA. This CDR3 comprises 16 residues. CDR3: CASSLRAGGSSYEQYF. The CDR3 DNA is TGTGCCAGCAGCTTAAGGGCTGGCGGGTCCTCCTACGAGCAGTACTTC.

The chain couples TRBV20-1 to TRBJ2-7; D call uncertain. This CDR3 is 11 amino acids long. V shed 5 bases and J shed 5 bases, with 10 bases lying between them. Germline values: CDR1 DFQATT, CDR2 SNEGSKA (reference sequence). CDR3 nucleotide sequence: TGCAGTGCTGAGAAGGAGCACGAGCAGTACTTC. The encoded protein is CSAEKEHEQYF.

The genes are TRBV5-4 and TRBJ1-2; no reliable D call. The CDR3 has 14 residues. The V end lost 4 bases, the J end lost 0 bases, and 10 bases lay between the germline ends. Germline V gene lookup returns CDR1 SGHNT and CDR2 YYREEE (reference sequence). The CDR3 DNA sequence: TGTGCCAGCAGCCTAGGTTCTTCTAACTATGGCTACACCTTC. This gives the protein CASSLGSSNYGYTF.

CDR3 bases: TGTGCCAGTAGTTACAGTGTAGGATACGAGCAGTACTTC. Amino acid sequence: CASSYSVGYEQYF. The chain links TRBV19 to TRBJ2-7; D not certain. Trimming shortened V by 5 bases and J by 4 bases, and 12 bases separated the two germline ends. The CDR3 has 13 amino acids. CDR1 and CDR2 from the germline V gene are LNHDA and SQIVND (reference sequence). Drawing the rest from reference TRBV19 and TRBJ2-7, the complete variable domain is DGGITQSPKYLFRKEGQNVTLSCEQNLNHDAMYWYRQDPGQGLRLIYYSQIVNDFQKGDIAEGYSVSREKKESFPLTVTSAQKNPTAFYLCASSYSVGYEQYFGPGTRLTVT.

V gene TRBV6-1 combines with J gene TRBJ2-5; 14 bases are shared with TRBD2. Gene TRBJ2-7 matches the end of the DNA better, so the J call may be wrong. Germline-derived CDR1 and CDR2 are MNHNS and SASEGT. The CDR3 is made up of 15 amino acids. The CDR3 DNA reads as TGTGCCAGCAGCCTCGGACTAGCGGGAGGCTACGAGCAGTACTTC. Translation: CASSLGLAGGYEQYF.

This chain joins TRBV2 and TRBJ2-7, with 11 positions matching TRBD2. This CDR3 has 16 residues. In germline, CDR1 is SNHLY, CDR2 FYNNEI. V shed 1 base, J shed 7 bases, and the junction held 9 bases outside the gene matches. The CDR3 DNA sequence: TGTGCCAGCAGTGAAGTAGTAGCGGGAGGGCCTGGTGAGCAGTACTTC. Translating gives CASSEVVAGGPGEQYF.

V gene TRBV11-2 combines with J gene TRBJ1-2, with D perhaps TRBD1 (5 bases). Trimming took 4 bases from V and 5 from J, leaving 5 bases between them. The CDR3 has 11 amino acids. Germline V gene lookup returns CDR1 SGHAT and CDR2 FQNNGV. CDR3 bases: TGTGCCAGCAGCTCAGGGTATGGCTACACCTTC. Translating gives CASSSGYGYTF.

The genes are TRBV5-4 and TRBJ2-2; no firm D call. The CDR3 length is 12 residues. Germline V gene lookup returns CDR1 SGHNT and CDR2 YYREEE (reference sequence). V gave up 0 bases and J gave up 6 bases, with 3 bases separating them. The CDR3 bases are TGTGCCAGCAGCTTGGGGCCCGGGGAGCTGTTTTTT. This sequence encodes CASSLGPGELFF. The full variable domain, rest sourced from reference TRBV5-4 and TRBJ2-2, is ETGVTQSPTHLIKTRGQQVTLRCSSQSGHNTVSWYQQALGQGPQFIFQYYREEENGRGNFPPRFSGLQFPNYSSELNVNALELDDSALYLCASSLGPGELFFGEGSRLTVL.